Listed below are T cell receptor beta chains from one sample, sequenced in a study of T cell repertoires in cytomegalovirus infection. In TCRdb, the reads were re-called with MiXCR into one record per CDR3 protein. This sample has about 320,000 distinct CDR3 sequences, with 9% to 9.5% found just once. Material: PBMCs. These receptors were collected from a human donor in good health (CMV status not recorded). Some clones in this sample may be carry-over from other donors' samples. CDR3s include the opening cysteine and the closing phenylalanine or tryptophan. Each record gives: clone size, D gene, J gene, V gene, CDR3 protein, CDR3 DNA. D genes are given only for firm matches. Clone size is stated in some rows and not others, as once, few, many or a class when expanded.

clone size: many; D gene: TRBD2; J gene: TRBJ2-3; V gene: TRBV11-2; CDR3 protein: CASSLGLAVTDTQYF; CDR3 DNA: TGTGCCAGCAGCTTAGGACTAGCGGTCACAGATACGCAGTATTTT
clone size: few; D gene: .; J gene: TRBJ2-1; V gene: TRBV14; CDR3 protein: CASSPGTLVGGNEQFF; CDR3 DNA: TGTGCCAGCTCCCCCGGGACTTTAGTCGGGGGTAATGAGCAGTTCTTC
clone size: .; D gene: TRBD1; J gene: TRBJ2-6; V gene: TRBV5-1; CDR3 protein: CASSPLGGAGANVLTF; CDR3 DNA: TGCGCCAGCAGCCCCTTAGGGGGCGCTGGGGCCAACGTCCTGACTTTC
clone size: few; D gene: TRBD2; J gene: TRBJ2-5; V gene: TRBV13; CDR3 protein: CASSYVKGLAGGRKETQYF; CDR3 DNA: TGTGCCAGCAGCTACGTTAAGGGACTAGCGGGAGGTCGTAAAGAGACCCAGTACTTC
clone size: .; D gene: .; J gene: TRBJ2-7; V gene: TRBV11-2; CDR3 protein: CASSLPGASSYEQYF; CDR3 DNA: TGTGCCAGCAGCTTGCCGGGGGCCAGCTCCTACGAGCAGTACTTC
clone size: many; D gene: .; J gene: TRBJ2-5; V gene: TRBV7-8; CDR3 protein: CASSRSGVLETQYF; CDR3 DNA: TGTGCCAGCAGCCGATCGGGGGTCCTGGAGACCCAGTACTTC
clone size: many; D gene: .; J gene: TRBJ1-5; V gene: TRBV7-8; CDR3 protein: CASSGAQGLNQPQHF; CDR3 DNA: TGTGCCAGCAGCGGAGCCCAGGGCCTCAATCAGCCCCAGCATTTT
clone size: few; D gene: TRBD1; J gene: TRBJ1-1; V gene: TRBV15; CDR3 protein: CATSKQGAFTEAFF; CDR3 DNA: TGTGCCACCAGCAAACAGGGGGCCTTCACTGAAGCTTTCTTT
clone size: many; D gene: TRBD2; J gene: TRBJ2-2; V gene: TRBV6-5; CDR3 protein: CASSYYRWTSGNTGELFF; CDR3 DNA: TGTGCCAGCAGTTACTACCGATGGACTAGCGGGAACACCGGGGAGCTGTTTTTT
clone size: many; D gene: .; J gene: TRBJ2-1; V gene: TRBV12-3/TRBV12-4; CDR3 protein: CASSLFIGGQSYNEQFF; CDR3 DNA: TGTGCCAGCAGTTTATTTATCGGGGGGCAATCCTACAATGAGCAGTTCTTC
clone size: many; D gene: TRBD2; J gene: TRBJ2-2; V gene: TRBV7-2; CDR3 protein: CASTLVMTSGTGELFF; CDR3 DNA: TGTGCCAGCACCTTAGTGATGACTAGCGGGACCGGGGAGCTGTTTTTT
clone size: many; D gene: .; J gene: TRBJ2-2; V gene: TRBV25-1; CDR3 protein: CASSGRGRGTGELFF; CDR3 DNA: TGTGCCAGCAGTGGTCGGGGGCGCGGCACCGGGGAGCTGTTTTTT
clone size: few; D gene: .; J gene: TRBJ2-1; V gene: TRBV7-9; CDR3 protein: CASSRGRLQVNDEQFF; CDR3 DNA: TGTGCCAGCAGCCGAGGCAGACTACAGGTGAACGATGAGCAGTTCTTC
clone size: many; D gene: .; J gene: TRBJ1-2; V gene: TRBV4-1; CDR3 protein: CASSQVVQDRWDGYTF; CDR3 DNA: TGCGCCAGCAGCCAAGTTGTACAGGACAGATGGGATGGCTACACCTTC
clone size: few; D gene: .; J gene: TRBJ1-4; V gene: TRBV2; CDR3 protein: CASSQDSPKLFF; CDR3 DNA: TGTGCCAGCAGTCAGGACAGTCCTAAACTGTTTTTT
clone size: few; D gene: TRBD2; J gene: TRBJ2-1; V gene: TRBV6-6; CDR3 protein: CASSQTSGRADEQFF; CDR3 DNA: TGTGCCAGCAGCCAGACTAGCGGGAGGGCCGATGAGCAGTTCTTC
clone size: .; D gene: .; J gene: TRBJ2-2; V gene: TRBV6-2/TRBV6-3; CDR3 protein: CASSYAGPSTGELFF; CDR3 DNA: TGTGCCAGCAGTTACGCAGGGCCGAGCACCGGGGAGCTGTTTTTT
clone size: many; D gene: .; J gene: TRBJ2-2; V gene: TRBV7-2; CDR3 protein: CASSLARPKSGTGELFF; CDR3 DNA: TGTGCCAGCAGCTTAGCGCGCCCTAAATCGGGCACCGGGGAGCTGTTTTTT
clone size: many; D gene: .; J gene: TRBJ2-1; V gene: TRBV11-1; CDR3 protein: CASSPGGEQFF; CDR3 DNA: TGTGCCAGCAGCCCCGGAGGTGAGCAGTTCTTC
clone size: many; D gene: .; J gene: TRBJ1-6; V gene: TRBV7-2; CDR3 protein: CASSPGLQGNSPLHF; CDR3 DNA: TGTGCCAGCAGCCCGGGGCTTCAGGGGAATTCACCCCTCCACTTT
clone size: many; D gene: TRBD1; J gene: TRBJ2-3; V gene: TRBV20-1; CDR3 protein: CSAMDRGGTDTQYF; CDR3 DNA: TGCAGTGCTATGGACAGGGGCGGCACAGATACGCAGTATTTT
clone size: .; D gene: TRBD1; J gene: TRBJ1-5; V gene: TRBV6-2/TRBV6-3; CDR3 protein: CASSLPPLSDRVNQPQHF; CDR3 DNA: TGTGCCAGCAGTCTCCCCCCCTTAAGCGACAGGGTAAATCAGCCCCAGCATTTT
clone size: .; D gene: TRBD2; J gene: TRBJ2-2; V gene: TRBV5-4; CDR3 protein: CASSLGGNGAGELFF; CDR3 DNA: TGTGCCAGCAGCCTGGGGGGGAACGGGGCCGGGGAGCTGTTTTTT
clone size: few; D gene: .; J gene: TRBJ2-5; V gene: TRBV20-1; CDR3 protein: CSAIPLSSQETQYF; CDR3 DNA: TGCAGTGCTATCCCTCTTTCGTCCCAAGAGACCCAGTACTTC
clone size: .; D gene: .; J gene: TRBJ2-3; V gene: TRBV5-4; CDR3 protein: CASSPHPGNTDTQYF; CDR3 DNA: TGTGCCAGCAGCCCCCATCCTGGGAACACAGATACGCAGTATTTT
clone size: few; D gene: .; J gene: TRBJ1-2; V gene: TRBV5-1; CDR3 protein: CASRGTLNYGYTF; CDR3 DNA: TGCGCCAGCAGAGGGACACTCAACTATGGCTACACCTTC
clone size: few; D gene: TRBD2; J gene: TRBJ2-2; V gene: TRBV12-3/TRBV12-4; CDR3 protein: CASSPSGRGTGELFF; CDR3 DNA: TGTGCCAGCAGTCCCAGCGGGAGGGGGACCGGGGAGCTGTTTTTT
clone size: .; D gene: .; J gene: TRBJ1-1; V gene: TRBV7-2; CDR3 protein: CASSLNPAVNTEAFF; CDR3 DNA: TGTGCCAGCAGCTTAAACCCCGCTGTGAACACTGAAGCTTTCTTT
clone size: few; D gene: .; J gene: TRBJ2-3; V gene: TRBV5-1; CDR3 protein: CASSRVADTQYF; CDR3 DNA: TGCGCCAGCAGCCGAGTAGCAGATACGCAGTATTTT
clone size: many; D gene: TRBD2; J gene: TRBJ2-1; V gene: TRBV28; CDR3 protein: CASSFGTSGRYNEQFF; CDR3 DNA: TGTGCCAGCAGTTTTGGGACTAGCGGGAGATACAATGAGCAGTTCTTC
clone size: .; D gene: TRBD1; J gene: TRBJ1-1; V gene: TRBV6-2/TRBV6-3; CDR3 protein: CASSYPGTGLPPLRAFF; CDR3 DNA: TGTGCCAGCAGTTACCCCGGGACAGGGTTACCTCCTTTGAGGGCTTTCTTT
clone size: few; D gene: TRBD1; J gene: TRBJ1-2; V gene: TRBV27; CDR3 protein: CASSLSGWDSSYYGYTF; CDR3 DNA: TGTGCCAGCAGTTTATCTGGATGGGACAGTTCCTACTATGGCTACACCTTC
clone size: .; D gene: TRBD1; J gene: TRBJ2-1; V gene: TRBV12-3/TRBV12-4; CDR3 protein: CASKIGTGSNEQFF; CDR3 DNA: TGTGCCAGCAAGATTGGGACAGGGAGCAATGAGCAGTTCTTC
clone size: .; D gene: TRBD1; J gene: TRBJ1-1; V gene: TRBV20-1; CDR3 protein: CSAMSGTGEEAFF; CDR3 DNA: TGCAGTGCCATGTCAGGGACAGGGGAGGAAGCTTTCTTT
clone size: few; D gene: TRBD2; J gene: TRBJ2-1; V gene: TRBV7-9; CDR3 protein: CASSLTRGAYNEQFF; CDR3 DNA: TGTGCCAGCAGCTTAACGCGGGGGGCCTACAATGAGCAGTTCTTC
clone size: .; D gene: .; J gene: TRBJ2-7; V gene: TRBV28; CDR3 protein: CATTGVPSYEQYF; CDR3 DNA: TGTGCCACAACGGGGGTCCCATCCTACGAGCAGTACTTC
clone size: many; D gene: .; J gene: TRBJ2-5; V gene: TRBV7-3; CDR3 protein: CASSSSGVETQYF; CDR3 DNA: TGTGCCAGCAGCTCGTCAGGGGTAGAGACCCAGTACTTC
clone size: many; D gene: .; J gene: TRBJ2-2; V gene: TRBV25-1; CDR3 protein: CASSDPGQVAGELFF; CDR3 DNA: TGTGCCAGCAGTGATCCCGGGCAAGTAGCCGGGGAGCTGTTTTTT
clone size: .; D gene: .; J gene: TRBJ2-1; V gene: TRBV28; CDR3 protein: CASSLRAYKRIYNEQFF; CDR3 DNA: TGTGCCAGCAGTTTACGGGCGTACAAAAGAATCTACAATGAGCAGTTCTTC
clone size: .; D gene: .; J gene: TRBJ2-1; V gene: TRBV6-2/TRBV6-3; CDR3 protein: CASSSPPQLINEQFF; CDR3 DNA: TGTGCCAGCAGTTCGCCCCCCCAATTAATCAATGAGCAGTTCTTC
clone size: .; D gene: .; J gene: TRBJ2-3; V gene: TRBV24-1; CDR3 protein: CATSGGLDTQYF; CDR3 DNA: TGTGCCACCAGTGGAGGGTTGGATACGCAGTATTTT
clone size: .; D gene: .; J gene: TRBJ1-3; V gene: TRBV3-1; CDR3 protein: CASSPSDRSGNTIYF; CDR3 DNA: TGTGCCAGCAGCCCGTCAGACAGATCTGGAAACACCATATATTTT
clone size: few; D gene: TRBD2; J gene: TRBJ2-1; V gene: TRBV12-3/TRBV12-4; CDR3 protein: CASSPTSSGVYNEQFF; CDR3 DNA: TGTGCCAGCAGTCCTACCTCTAGCGGAGTCTACAATGAGCAGTTCTTC
clone size: .; D gene: TRBD1; J gene: TRBJ2-7; V gene: TRBV11-2; CDR3 protein: CASSQGTEFSYEQYF; CDR3 DNA: TGTGCCAGCAGCCAAGGGACAGAGTTCTCCTACGAGCAGTACTTC
clone size: many; D gene: .; J gene: TRBJ2-1; V gene: TRBV12-3/TRBV12-4; CDR3 protein: CASSPDKGLRNEQFF; CDR3 DNA: TGTGCCAGCAGTCCAGACAAGGGCTTGAGGAATGAGCAGTTCTTC
clone size: few; D gene: .; J gene: TRBJ2-3; V gene: TRBV2; CDR3 protein: CASSLRGGSTDTQYF; CDR3 DNA: TGTGCCAGCAGTCTTCGGGGAGGATCCACAGATACGCAGTATTTT
clone size: few; D gene: .; J gene: TRBJ2-5; V gene: TRBV15; CDR3 protein: CATSTGSYQETQYF; CDR3 DNA: TGTGCCACCAGCACGGGAAGTTACCAAGAGACCCAGTACTTC
clone size: many; D gene: TRBD2; J gene: TRBJ2-5; V gene: TRBV6-6; CDR3 protein: CASSLLTSGAPVGETQYF; CDR3 DNA: TGTGCCAGCAGTTTGTTGACTAGCGGGGCGCCAGTGGGAGAGACCCAGTACTTC
clone size: many; D gene: .; J gene: TRBJ1-1; V gene: TRBV7-9; CDR3 protein: CASSLAGTRLNTEAFF; CDR3 DNA: TGTGCCAGCAGCTTAGCCGGGACGCGGTTGAACACTGAAGCTTTCTTT
clone size: .; D gene: TRBD2; J gene: TRBJ2-3; V gene: TRBV20-1; CDR3 protein: CSSRVGGGGTDTQYF; CDR3 DNA: TGCAGCTCTAGAGTGGGCGGGGGGGGAACAGATACGCAGTATTTT
clone size: few; D gene: TRBD2; J gene: TRBJ2-2; V gene: TRBV6-1; CDR3 protein: CASSNLAGAPNTGELFF; CDR3 DNA: TGTGCCAGCAGTAATCTAGCGGGGGCCCCGAACACCGGGGAGCTGTTTTTT
clone size: .; D gene: .; J gene: TRBJ2-2; V gene: TRBV19; CDR3 protein: CASSPRDSAGELFF; CDR3 DNA: TGTGCCAGTAGTCCGCGGGACTCCGCCGGGGAGCTGTTTTTT
clone size: many; D gene: .; J gene: TRBJ2-1; V gene: TRBV19; CDR3 protein: CASAAGPSSYNEQFF; CDR3 DNA: TGTGCCAGTGCAGCGGGTCCAAGCTCCTACAATGAGCAGTTCTTC